The entry that follows covers one T cell receptor (beta chain) sequence. The antigen remains undetermined. The PCR made use of 60 Vbeta and 13 Jbeta primers. Clones were read by immunoSEQ multiplex PCR, and TCRdb kept only the in-frame ones, dropping some. The repertoire holds about 130,000 clones, with less than 90% as singletons. The data stem from a study of cytomegalovirus exposure and HLA in healthy donors. Overall study context: Caucasian-associated ancestry cluster membership applied to about 80% of some 400 genotyped donors. Study conclusions and caveats: Being productive about 87% or about 30% of the time was typical of most TCR beta V segments in an earlier analysis. Reports showed the classifier diagnosing cytomegalovirus status with high specificity and sensitivity. Donor immune exposure was known only as CMV serostatus.

V gave up 7 bases and J gave up 8 bases; unmatched junction bases: 15. The germline V gene encodes CDR1 MDHEN and CDR2 SYDVKM. The CDR3 is made up of 16 amino acids. The chain recombines TRBV28 with TRBJ1-4; 8 bases line up with TRBD1. The sequence was obtained from a young man in good health and CMV-seropositive. The specimen sequenced was PBMCs. The CDR3 loop is CASIKTVQGVTEKLFF. The CDR3 DNA is TGTGCCAGCATCAAAACCGTACAGGGGGTCACGGAAAAACTGTTTTTT. The variable domain in full, completed from reference TRBV28 and TRBJ1-4, reads DVKVTQSSRYLVKRTGEKVFLECVQDMDHENMFWYRQDPGLGLRLIYFSYDVKMKEKGDIPEGYSVSREKKERFSLILESASTNQTSMYLCASIKTVQGVTEKLFFGSGTQLSVL.